What follows are 25 T cell receptor beta chains derived from one specimen sequenced in a study of T cells in localized non-small cell lung cancer. Assay used: immunoSEQ multiplex PCR; TCRdb lists only in-frame clones, some missing. Of 19,000 or so clones in the sample, roughly 88% are singletons; the top ten hold just under 30%. Sequenced material: peripheral blood mononuclear cells, taken before any cancer treatment. All receptors derive from an older male donor with stage II lung adenocarcinoma.

This clone is a singleton in its sample. The chain is built from TRBV14 and TRBJ2-1; tentative D call: TRBD2 (5 bases). CDR1 and CDR2 from the germline V gene are SGHDN and FVKESK. V lost 1 base and J 1 base, leaving 8 bases between the germline ends. The CDR3 length is 15 residues. The CDR3 region is CASSQVAGSYNEQFF. The CDR3, as DNA: TGTGCCAGCAGCCAAGTTGCGGGTTCCTACAATGAGCAGTTCTTC. The full variable domain, in which reference TRBV14 and TRBJ2-1 provide the parts outside the CDR3, is EAGVTQFPSHSVIEKGQTVTLRCDPISGHDNLYWYRRVMGKEIKFLLHFVKESKQDESGMPNNRFLAERTGGTYSTLKVQPAELEDSGVYFCASSQVAGSYNEQFFGPGTRLTVL.

The chain is built from TRBV11-3 and TRBJ2-1; D is possibly TRBD2 (6 bases). CDR1 SGHNT and CDR2 YENEEA come from the germline V gene. V lost 3 bases to trimming and J lost 7 bases, with 10 bases between them. This CDR3 contains 13 residues. CDR3 DNA sequence: TGTGCCAGCAGCTTGTTAGCGGAGAATGAGCAGTTCTTC. Encoded protein: CASSLLAENEQFF.

The rearrangement uses TRBV4-2 and TRBJ2-3; no reliable D call. Trimming shortened V by 1 base and J by 3 bases, and 5 bases separated the two germline ends. The CDR3 spans 13 residues. CDR1 is LGHNA, CDR2 YNFKEQ, per germline. CDR3 in DNA: TGTGCCAGCAGCCAAGGCACGACAGATACGCAGTATTTT. Translation gives CASSQGTTDTQYF.

This chain links TRBV7-9 with TRBJ1-2, with D perhaps matching TRBD1 (6 bases). Trimming pared 2 bases from V and 6 bases from J, leaving 13 bases between. The germline V gene encodes CDR1 SEHNR and CDR2 FQNEAQ (reference sequence). The CDR3 runs to 14 residues. Here the CDR3 DNA reads TGTGCCAGCAGCTTATCTTTGGCAGGGGATGGCTACACCTTC. Translation gives CASSLSLAGDGYTF.

The chain has TRBV25-1 and TRBJ1-2, with a tentative D call TRBD1 (5 bases). CDR1 is MGHDK, CDR2 SYGVNS, per germline. Trimming cost V 3 bases and J 6 bases, with 14 bases left between them. The CDR3 has 14 residues. The CDR3 coding sequence is TGTGCCAGCAGTGAGTCACAGGTTCTCGATGGCTACACCTTC. Protein product: CASSESQVLDGYTF.

This sequence joins TRBV6-1 and TRBJ2-1; possible D gene TRBD2, 5 bases. Germline-derived CDR1 and CDR2 are MNHNS and SASEGT. The CDR3 is 15 residues long. V was cut by 2 bases and J by 6 bases, with 14 bases left in between. In DNA, the CDR3 is TGTGCCAGCAGTGAAACTAGAGAGTATTGCAATGAGCAGTTCTTC. This encodes CASSETREYCNEQFF.

The chain has TRBV2 and TRBJ1-6; D may be TRBD1 (6 bases). Germline V CDR1 and CDR2: SNHLY, FYNNEI. Deletions cut 8 bases from V and 7 bases from J, with 18 bases between. This CDR3 is 15 amino acids long. CDR3 nucleotides: TGTGCCAGCGGGGGGCAAACTGAGAGGAATTCACCCCTCCACTTT. This gives the protein CASGGQTERNSPLHF. Filled out from reference TRBV2 and TRBJ1-6, the complete variable domain reads EPEVTQTPSHQVTQMGQEVILRCVPISNHLYFYWYRQILGQKVEFLVSFYNNEISEKSEIFDDQFSVERPDGSNFTLKIRSTKLEDSAMYFCASGGQTERNSPLHFGNGTRLTVT.

The genes are TRBV7-9 and TRBJ2-2; D might be TRBD2 (6 bases). The CDR3 extends over 14 amino acids. Germline V gene data show CDR1 as SEHNR and CDR2 as FQNEAQ (reference sequence). V was shortened by 5 bases and J by 4 bases, with 11 bases between the two germline ends. This chain's CDR3 is CASSRMGGTGELFF. The CDR3 DNA is TGTGCCAGCAGCCGAATGGGGGGCACCGGGGAGCTGTTTTTT.

This clone showed up just once. The chain carries TRBV2 and TRBJ2-5; no clear D gene. From germline, CDR1 is SNHLY and CDR2 FYNNEI. V lost 6 bases and J 1 base, leaving 15 bases between the germline ends. The CDR3 length is 15 residues. The DNA of the CDR3 is TGTGCCAGCAGCACTCCTAGGGTGGCCCAAGAGACCCAGTACTTC. It specifies CASSTPRVAQETQYF. The full variable domain, rest sourced from reference TRBV2 and TRBJ2-5, is EPEVTQTPSHQVTQMGQEVILRCVPISNHLYFYWYRQILGQKVEFLVSFYNNEISEKSEIFDDQFSVERPDGSNFTLKIRSTKLEDSAMYFCASSTPRVAQETQYFGPGTRLLVL.

The sample holds a few counts of this clone. J is TRBJ2-7 and V is TRBV5-5, with D hard to call. The V end was cut by 4 bases, the J end by 4 bases, with 21 bases between. The CDR3 consists of 16 residues. From germline, CDR1 is SGHKS and CDR2 YYEKEE (reference sequence). CDR3 nucleotide sequence: TGTGCCAGCAGCAGTGATTCCGGACGTCGAGCGTACGAGCAGTACTTC. It is translated as CASSSDSGRRAYEQYF.

The rearrangement joins TRBV6-1 to TRBJ2-7; 9 nucleotides agree with TRBD2. V was clipped by 7 bases and J by 1 base; unmatched bases: 8. The CDR3 covers 15 residues. Looked up from germline, CDR1 is MNHNS and CDR2 is SASEGT. CDR3 sequence (DNA): TGTGCCAGCACCTGGGTTCTAGCGGGGTCCTACGAGCAGTACTTC. It is translated as CASTWVLAGSYEQYF.

The chain recombines TRBV2 with TRBJ2-3; the match to TRBD2 covers 8 bases. There are 11 residues in the CDR3. The germline V gene encodes CDR1 SNHLY and CDR2 FYNNEI. V was clipped by 5 bases and J by 9 bases; unmatched bases: 1. CDR3 sequence: CASSSGSTQYF. CDR3 in DNA: TGTGCCAGCAGTAGCGGGAGCACGCAGTATTTT.

The V gene is TRBV14, the J gene TRBJ2-2; 8 bases map to TRBD1. The germline V gene encodes CDR1 SGHDN and CDR2 FVKESK. J lost 8 bases, V lost 3 bases, and 8 bases had no gene match. The CDR3 spans 15 residues. The CDR3 DNA follows: TGTGCCAGCAGCCAGCATTTACAGGGGGTTGGGGAGCTGTTTTTT. It encodes CASSQHLQGVGELFF.

The rearrangement links TRBV28 to TRBJ2-7, with TRBD1 matching 7 bases. V was clipped by 2 bases and J by 7 bases; unmatched bases: 5. This CDR3 spans 13 amino acids. The germline V gene has CDR1 MDHEN and CDR2 SYDVKM. CDR3 in amino acids: CASSLRTGLEQYF. The CDR3 coding sequence is TGTGCCAGCAGTTTACGGACAGGTCTGGAGCAGTACTTC.

V usage is TRBV4-2 and J usage is TRBJ2-1; 11 bases agree with TRBD2. Trimming took 3 bases from V and 6 from J; bases not matched to a gene: 4. The length of the CDR3 is 15 residues. Germline CDR1 and CDR2: LGHNA and YNFKEQ. In DNA, the CDR3 is TGTGCCAGCAGCCAGGGACTAGCGGACCCCAATGAGCAGTTCTTC. Amino acids: CASSQGLADPNEQFF.

The J gene is TRBJ2-7, the V gene TRBV18, with 7 bases fitting TRBD2. Germline V lookup: CDR1 KGHSH, CDR2 LQKENI. Unmatched junction bases numbered 11, after V lost 3 bases and J lost 6 bases. This CDR3 has 15 residues. CDR3 nucleotide sequence: TGTGCCAGCTCACCCTCGGGCCAGCGGGAAGTCGAGCAGTACTTC. Its protein is CASSPSGQREVEQYF.

The V call is TRBV7-2, the J call TRBJ2-1; D uncertain. Between the trimmed V and J ends, which lost 2 bases and 1 base, there was a span of 12 bases. Germline CDR1 and CDR2: SGHTA and FQGNSA. The CDR3 runs 16 residues. In DNA, the CDR3 is TGTGCCAGCAGCTTAAGGCCGCAGAGATCCTACAATGAGCAGTTCTTC. Translation: CASSLRPQRSYNEQFF.

The gene calls are TRBV15 and TRBJ1-5, with a tentative D call TRBD1 (5 bases). V lost 1 base, J lost 5 bases, and 12 bases lay in between. The V gene's germline CDR1 is LNHNV and CDR2 YYDKDF (reference sequence). CDR3 length: 15 residues. CDR3 DNA: TGTGCCACCAGCAGAGCGGGGCGGGGGGATCAGCCCCAGCATTTT. It codes for CATSRAGRGDQPQHF.

The chain is built from TRBV15 and TRBJ2-7; D is undetermined. Trimming removed 1 base from V and 1 base from J, with 2 bases in between. CDR3 length: 12 amino acids. The germline V gene has CDR1 LNHNV and CDR2 YYDKDF (reference sequence). CDR3 in DNA: TGTGCCACCAGCAGAGGTTCCTACGAGCAGTACTTC. This translates into CATSRGSYEQYF.

This clone appeared a few times. The V and J genes are TRBV18 and TRBJ2-5; perhaps TRBD2 as D (6 bases). CDR3 length: 17 amino acids. Germline loops: CDR1 KGHSH, CDR2 LQKENI. The V end was cut by 3 bases, the J end by 5 bases, with 22 bases between. DNA of the CDR3: TGTGCCAGCTCACCCCGGCGGGTAGGGGACTCCATCGAGACCCAGTACTTC. Its protein product is CASSPRRVGDSIETQYF. The full variable domain, in which reference TRBV18 and TRBJ2-5 provide the parts outside the CDR3, is NAGVMQNPRHLVRRRGQEARLRCSPMKGHSHVYWYRQLPEEGLKFMVYLQKENIIDESGMPKERFSAEFPKEGPSILRIQQVVRGDSAAYFCASSPRRVGDSIETQYFGPGTRLLVL.

The V and J genes are TRBV28 and TRBJ2-2; no clear D. The CDR3 spans 13 residues. Trimming took 7 bases from V and 3 from J, leaving 9 bases between them. Germline CDR1 reads MDHEN; CDR2 reads SYDVKM. Here the CDR3 reads CASTLHHTGELFF. CDR3 DNA sequence: TGTGCCAGCACCCTTCATCACACCGGGGAGCTGTTTTTT.

The rearrangement links TRBV14 to TRBJ1-2, with 7 bases that match TRBD1. Germline values: CDR1 SGHDN, CDR2 FVKESK. There are 14 residues in the CDR3. Unmatched junction bases numbered 5, after V lost 0 bases and J lost 7 bases. The CDR3 DNA is TGTGCCAGCAGCCAAGAGACAGGGCGGTTTGGCTACACCTTC. This encodes CASSQETGRFGYTF.

The V and J genes are TRBV19 and TRBJ1-5; unclear D gene. This CDR3 spans 10 amino acids. V was trimmed by 4 bases and J by 5 bases, leaving 0 bases between them. Germline loops: CDR1 LNHDA, CDR2 SQIVND (reference sequence). Here the CDR3 DNA reads TGTGCCAGTAGTAATCAGCCCCAGCATTTT. Translation gives CASSNQPQHF. The full variable domain, in which reference TRBV19 and TRBJ1-5 provide the parts outside the CDR3, is DGGITQSPKYLFRKEGQNVTLSCEQNLNHDAMYWYRQDPGQGLRLIYYSQIVNDFQKGDIAEGYSVSREKKESFPLTVTSAQKNPTAFYLCASSNQPQHFGDGTRLSIL.

The rearrangement links TRBV28 to TRBJ1-1, with D perhaps TRBD1 (5 bases). V lost 4 bases and J 7 bases, leaving 13 bases between the germline ends. Germline V gene data show CDR1 as MDHEN and CDR2 as SYDVKM. The CDR3 loop spans 13 amino acids. The CDR3 spells CASSYRQQGEAFF. CDR3 bases: TGTGCCAGCAGTTACAGGCAACAAGGTGAAGCTTTCTTT.

J is TRBJ2-1 and V is TRBV4-1; D is ambiguous. The germline V and J ends were trimmed by 0 bases and 12 bases, with 9 bases remaining between them. This CDR3 is built from 12 residues. The germline gives CDR1 MGHRA, CDR2 YSYEKL. CDR3 coding DNA: TGCGCCAGCAGCCAAGAACTGATCGGGCAGTTCTTC. It yields the protein CASSQELIGQFF.